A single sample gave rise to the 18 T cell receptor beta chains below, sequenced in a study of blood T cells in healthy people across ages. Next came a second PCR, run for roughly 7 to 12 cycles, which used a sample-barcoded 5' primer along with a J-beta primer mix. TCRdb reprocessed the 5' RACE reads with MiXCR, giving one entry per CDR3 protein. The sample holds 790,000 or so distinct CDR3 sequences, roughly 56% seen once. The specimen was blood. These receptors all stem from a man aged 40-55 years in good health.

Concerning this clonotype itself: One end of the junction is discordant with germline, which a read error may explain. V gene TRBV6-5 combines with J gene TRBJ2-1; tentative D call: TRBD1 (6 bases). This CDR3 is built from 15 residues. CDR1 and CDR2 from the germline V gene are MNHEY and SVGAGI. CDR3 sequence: CASSRNRATDNVQFF. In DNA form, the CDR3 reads TGTGCCAGCAGCCGTAACAGGGCAACAGACAATGTGCAGTTCTTC.

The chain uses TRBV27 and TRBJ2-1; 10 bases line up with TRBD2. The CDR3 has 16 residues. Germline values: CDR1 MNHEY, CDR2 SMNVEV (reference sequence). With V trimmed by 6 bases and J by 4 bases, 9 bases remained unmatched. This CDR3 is CASSLSGGAVYNEQFF. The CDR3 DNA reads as TGTGCCAGCAGCTTAAGCGGGGGGGCCGTGTACAATGAGCAGTTCTTC.

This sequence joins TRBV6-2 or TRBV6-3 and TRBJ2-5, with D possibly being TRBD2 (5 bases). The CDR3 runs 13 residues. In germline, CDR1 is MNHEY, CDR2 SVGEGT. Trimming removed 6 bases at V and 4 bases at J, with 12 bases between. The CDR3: CASSPTEVETQYF. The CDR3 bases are TGTGCCAGCAGCCCCACGGAGGTAGAGACCCAGTACTTC.

The CDR3 is CASSPHGRTQETQFF. For the CDR3, the DNA is TGTGCCAGCAGTCCGCACGGGCGGACCCAAGAGACCCAGTTCTTC. The V and J genes are TRBV6-2 or TRBV6-3 and TRBJ2-5; D is uncertain. The J call may be wrong; the DNA end is better matched by TRBJ2-1. Germline CDR1 MNHEY, CDR2 SVGEGT. CDR3 size: 15 residues.

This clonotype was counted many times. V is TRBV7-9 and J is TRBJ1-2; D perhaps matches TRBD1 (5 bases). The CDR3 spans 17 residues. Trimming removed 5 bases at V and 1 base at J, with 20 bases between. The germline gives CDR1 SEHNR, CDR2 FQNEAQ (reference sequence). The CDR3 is CASSRGRDFTSNYGYTF. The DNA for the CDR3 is TGTGCCAGCAGCCGGGGCAGGGACTTCACGAGTAACTATGGCTACACCTTC.

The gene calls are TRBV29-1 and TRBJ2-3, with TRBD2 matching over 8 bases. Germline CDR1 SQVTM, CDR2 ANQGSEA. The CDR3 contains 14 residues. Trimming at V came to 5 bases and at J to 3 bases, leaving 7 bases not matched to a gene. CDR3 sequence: CSVSTSGATDTQYF. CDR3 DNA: TGCAGCGTTTCCACTAGCGGCGCGACAGATACGCAGTATTTT.

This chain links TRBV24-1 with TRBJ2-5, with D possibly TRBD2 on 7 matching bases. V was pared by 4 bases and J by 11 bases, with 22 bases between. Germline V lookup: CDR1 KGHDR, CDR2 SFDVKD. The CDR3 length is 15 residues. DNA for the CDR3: TGTGCCACCAGTGACCCGGGGGGACATGGCAATGAGCAGTACTTC. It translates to CATSDPGGHGNEQYF.

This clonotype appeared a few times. The CDR3 spells CASSYLNSDQPQHF. The CDR3 DNA is TGTGCCAGCAGTTACTTGAACAGCGATCAGCCCCAGCATTTT. J is TRBJ1-5 and V is TRBV6-5; D gene ambiguous. The germline V gene has CDR1 MNHEY and CDR2 SVGAGI. Trimming left V 1 base short and J 5 bases short, with 9 bases between. The CDR3 spans 14 residues.

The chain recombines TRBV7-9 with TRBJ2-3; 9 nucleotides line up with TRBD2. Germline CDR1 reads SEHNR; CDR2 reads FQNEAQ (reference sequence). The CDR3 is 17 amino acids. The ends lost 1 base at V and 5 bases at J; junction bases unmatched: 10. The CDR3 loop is CASSLDSSGRSGDTQYF. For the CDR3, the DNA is TGTGCCAGCAGCTTAGATTCCAGCGGGAGGTCGGGAGATACGCAGTATTTT. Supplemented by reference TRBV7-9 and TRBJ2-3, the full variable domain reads DTGVSQNPRHKITKRGQNVTFRCDPISEHNRLYWYRQTLGQGPEFLTYFQNEAQLEKSRLLSDRFSAERPKGSFSTLEIQRTEQGDSAMYLCASSLDSSGRSGDTQYFGPGTRLTVL.

Written as DNA, the CDR3 is TGTGCCAGCGGGGGGCTAGCGGGAGGCACAGATACGCAGTATTTT. Its protein is CASGGLAGGTDTQYF. The chain links TRBV10-3 to TRBJ2-3, with 10 bases aligning to TRBD2. Trimming removed 10 bases from V and 1 base from J; junction bases left unmatched: 8. Germline assignment: CDR1 ENHRY and CDR2 SYGVKD. The CDR3 is 15 residues long.

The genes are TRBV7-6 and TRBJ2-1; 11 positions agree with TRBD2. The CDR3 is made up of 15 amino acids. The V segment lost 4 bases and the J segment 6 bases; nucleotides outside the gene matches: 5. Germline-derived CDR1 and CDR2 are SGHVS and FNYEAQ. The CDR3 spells CASSSVAGGGNEQFF. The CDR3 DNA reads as TGTGCCAGCAGCTCAGTAGCGGGAGGGGGCAATGAGCAGTTCTTC. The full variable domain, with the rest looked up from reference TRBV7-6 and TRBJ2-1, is GAGVSQSPRYKVTKRGQDVALRCDPISGHVSLYWYRQALGQGPEFLTYFNYEAQQDKSGLPNDRFSAERPEGSISTLTIQRTEQRDSAMYRCASSSVAGGGNEQFFGPGTRLTVL.

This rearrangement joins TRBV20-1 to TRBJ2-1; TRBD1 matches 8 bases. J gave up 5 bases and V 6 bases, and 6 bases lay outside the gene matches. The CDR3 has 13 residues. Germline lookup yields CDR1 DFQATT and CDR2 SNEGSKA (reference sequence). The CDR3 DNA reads TGCAGTGCACAGGGGGAAGGAGACAATGAGCAGTTCTTC. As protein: CSAQGEGDNEQFF.

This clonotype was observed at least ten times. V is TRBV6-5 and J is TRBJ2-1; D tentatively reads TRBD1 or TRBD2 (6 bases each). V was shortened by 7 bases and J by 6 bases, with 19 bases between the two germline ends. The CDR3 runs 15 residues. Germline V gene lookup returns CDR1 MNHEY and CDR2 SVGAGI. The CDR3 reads CASNPGEESRNEQFF. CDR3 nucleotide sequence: TGTGCCAGCAACCCAGGGGAGGAGAGTCGCAATGAGCAGTTCTTC.

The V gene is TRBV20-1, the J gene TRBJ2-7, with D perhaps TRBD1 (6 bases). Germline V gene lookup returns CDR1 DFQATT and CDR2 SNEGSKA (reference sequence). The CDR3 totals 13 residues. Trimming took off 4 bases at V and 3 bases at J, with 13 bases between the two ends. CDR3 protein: CSATAGTRYEQYF. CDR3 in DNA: TGCAGTGCTACAGCCGGGACACGCTACGAGCAGTACTTC.

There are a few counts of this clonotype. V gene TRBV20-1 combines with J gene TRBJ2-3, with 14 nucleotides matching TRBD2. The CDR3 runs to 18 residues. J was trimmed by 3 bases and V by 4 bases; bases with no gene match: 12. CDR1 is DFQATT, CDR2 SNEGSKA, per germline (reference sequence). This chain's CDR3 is CSAKGLAGDSGWTDTQYF. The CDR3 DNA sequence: TGCAGTGCTAAGGGACTAGCGGGGGATAGCGGTTGGACAGATACGCAGTATTTT.

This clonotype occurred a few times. CDR3 loop: CASNLRSDTGELFF. The CDR3 coding sequence is TGTGCCAGCAATTTAAGGTCGGACACCGGGGAGCTGTTTTTT. V and J are TRBV6-2 or TRBV6-3 and TRBJ2-2, with unresolved D. V lost 7 bases and J lost 3, with 12 bases in between. Per germline, CDR1 MNHEY and CDR2 SVGEGT. This CDR3 spans 14 amino acids.

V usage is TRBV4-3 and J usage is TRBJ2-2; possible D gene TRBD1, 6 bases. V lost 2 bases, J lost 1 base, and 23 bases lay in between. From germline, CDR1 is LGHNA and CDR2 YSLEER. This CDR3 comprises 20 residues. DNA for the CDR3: TGCGCCAGCAGCCAAAATCAATTAACAGGGCCCGAACAGAACACCGGGGAGCTGTTTTTT. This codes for CASSQNQLTGPEQNTGELFF.

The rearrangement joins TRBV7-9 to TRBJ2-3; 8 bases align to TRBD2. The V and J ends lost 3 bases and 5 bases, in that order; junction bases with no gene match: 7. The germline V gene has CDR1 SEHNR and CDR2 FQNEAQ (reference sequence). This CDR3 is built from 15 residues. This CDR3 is CASSLPGLERDTQYF. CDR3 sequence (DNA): TGTGCCAGCAGCTTGCCGGGACTAGAGAGAGATACGCAGTATTTT.